This T cell receptor (beta chain) was documented in a study of cytotoxic CD8 clonotypes in ibrutinib-treated CLL. On this clone: Its antigen remains unknown. One base separates it from a far larger clone, so it is likely a read error. Other DNA sequences of this sample code for an identical CDR3.

V lost 0 bases, J lost 4 bases, and 8 bases stayed unmatched. The CDR3 covers 16 residues. In germline, CDR1 is SGHRS, CDR2 YFSETQ. Points from the study as a whole: An increase in clonality occurred at ibrutinib response, followed by a return toward baseline at progression.

Some clones are missing from TCRdb's copy, which holds only in-frame ones; the method was immunoSEQ multiplex PCR. The sample lists roughly 220,000 clones, 60% to 80% occurring once. This chain connects TRBV5-1 to TRBJ1-2, with 8 positions matching TRBD1. The specimen comprised PBMCs, sampled after 12 months of ibrutinib treatment. The TCR originated in a human donor with chronic lymphocytic leukemia. DNA for the CDR3: TGCGCCAGCAGCTTGGCCAGTGGGACAGGCGCCTATGGCTACACCTTC. It codes for CASSLASGTGAYGYTF.